This is a list of T cell receptor beta chains from one sample in a study of blood T cell repertoires in COVID-19. Method: immunoSEQ multiplex PCR; TCRdb's copy keeps in-frame clones and lacks some. The table lists roughly 200,000 clones, about four fifths of them singletons. The sequenced material came from peripheral blood. The origin of the receptors is a man aged 35 to 55 with active or convalescent COVID-19. The CDR3 runs from the conserved cysteine through the conserved F or W. D genes are given only for firm matches. The listing skips clone size in some rows; elsewhere it reads once, few, many or a size class.

d_call,v_call,clone_size,j_call,cdr3_nt,cdr3_aa
TRBD1,TRBV10-3,.,TRBJ2-7,TGTGCCATCAGTGAGTTGACAGGGAACTCTCGCGAGCAGTACTTC,CAISELTGNSREQYF
.,TRBV5-1,.,TRBJ1-1,TGCGCCAGCAGCTTGGTTGCAGGGACTAACACTGAAGCTTTCTTT,CASSLVAGTNTEAFF
.,TRBV15,few,TRBJ1-1,TGTGCCACCAGCAGAGTTTGGGCCGATGAAGCTTTCTTT,CATSRVWADEAFF
TRBD1,TRBV28,.,TRBJ2-7,TGTGCCAGCAAAGCGGACAGGCCAGGCTCCTACGAGCAGTACTTC,CASKADRPGSYEQYF
.,TRBV2,once,TRBJ2-1,TGTGCCAGCAGTGAAGCAGCCGGGAGCTCCTACAATGAGCAGTTCTTC,CASSEAAGSSYNEQFF
TRBD2,TRBV6-4,.,TRBJ2-1,TGTGCCAGCAGTGACTCGGGGCTAGCGGGAGTGGGGGAGCAGTTCTTC,CASSDSGLAGVGEQFF
.,TRBV19,.,TRBJ2-2,TGTGCCAGTAGTACCCCAGGTTCCGGGGAGCTGTTTTTT,CASSTPGSGELFF
TRBD1,TRBV28,.,TRBJ1-1,TGTGCCAGCAGTTTACCAGGGGGCACTGAAGCTTTCTTT,CASSLPGGTEAFF
.,TRBV5-1,.,TRBJ1-2,TGCGCCAGCAACTATCGCGCGGACAGCTTCTATGGCTACACCTTC,CASNYRADSFYGYTF
.,TRBV5-1,once,TRBJ1-6,TGCGCCAGCAGCTTGAGATCTACCTCTTCCCCTTCACCCCTCCACTTT,CASSLRSTSSPSPLHF
.,TRBV10-3,.,TRBJ1-1,TGTGCCATCAGTGATCAGGGGAGCGCTGAAGCTTTCTTT,CAISDQGSAEAFF
TRBD1,TRBV7-2,.,TRBJ1-1,TGTGCCAGCAGCTTGACAGGGGGCAGGAGTGAAGCTTTCTTT,CASSLTGGRSEAFF
.,TRBV18,.,TRBJ1-1,TGTGCCAGCTCACCACCGACAGGAGCTGAAGCTTTCTTT,CASSPPTGAEAFF
TRBD1,TRBV6-5,.,TRBJ1-3,TGTGCCAGCAGTTACTCGATCTGGGACAGGGGAAACACCATATATTTT,CASSYSIWDRGNTIYF
.,TRBV3-1/TRBV3-2,.,TRBJ2-7,TGTGCCAGCAGCCAAGGCAGAGGTCCCTACGAGCAGTACTTC,CASSQGRGPYEQYF
TRBD2,TRBV6-2/TRBV6-3,.,TRBJ2-2,TGTGCCAGCAGCCCACCTAGCGGGGGGGCCCCCGGGGAGCTGTTTTTT,CASSPPSGGAPGELFF
.,TRBV25-1,.,TRBJ1-1,TGTGCCAGCAGGGTTCACGGGACACAAAACACTGAAGCTTTCTTT,CASRVHGTQNTEAFF
.,TRBV3-1/TRBV3-2,.,TRBJ2-1,TGTGCCAGCAGCCAAGATCTCGAGATTTACTACAATGAGCAGTTCTTC,CASSQDLEIYYNEQFF
.,TRBV7-8,.,TRBJ2-1,TGTGCCAGCACCCCCTTTGTTACGGGGAGCAATGAGCAGTTCTTC,CASTPFVTGSNEQFF
.,TRBV7-9,few,TRBJ1-3,TGTGCCAGCAGCCGTGACAAGCAGGGAAACACCATATATTTT,CASSRDKQGNTIYF
TRBD1,TRBV19,.,TRBJ1-1,TGTGCCAGTAAGGACAGGGGGAACATGAACACTGAAGCTTTCTTT,CASKDRGNMNTEAFF
TRBD1,TRBV7-2,.,TRBJ1-2,TGTGCCAGCAGCTTAGACTCGACAGGGAACTATGGCTACACCTTC,CASSLDSTGNYGYTF
TRBD2,TRBV18,once,TRBJ2-7,TGTGCCAGCTCACCACTAACTTTGACTAGCGGGGAATACGAGCAGTACTTC,CASSPLTLTSGEYEQYF
TRBD1,TRBV23-1,once,TRBJ2-7,TGCGCCAGCAGTCACCGATCCGACAGGGACCACGAGCAGTACTTC,CASSHRSDRDHEQYF
TRBD1,TRBV3-1/TRBV3-2,.,TRBJ2-3,TGTGCCAGCAGCCCCTCGACAGGGACCCTCACAGATACGCAGTATTTT,CASSPSTGTLTDTQYF
.,TRBV5-1,.,TRBJ1-2,TGCGCCAGCAGCCCTCCCTCAGGGGAGAGGGGCTATGGCTACACCTTC,CASSPPSGERGYGYTF
.,TRBV28,.,TRBJ2-5,TGTGCCACAAAGAGTTCACAAGAGACCCAGTACTTC,CATKSSQETQYF
.,TRBV19,once,TRBJ2-1,TGTGCCAGTAGCAACCTAGCGTTCGACAATGAGCAGTTCTTC,CASSNLAFDNEQFF
.,TRBV18,.,TRBJ2-7,TGTGCCAGCTCACCTCCAGAGGTCTCCTACGAGCAGTACTTC,CASSPPEVSYEQYF
.,TRBV27,.,TRBJ2-4,TGTGCCAGCAGTCCAGACAGTGGAGCCAAAAACATTCAGTACTTC,CASSPDSGAKNIQYF
TRBD2,TRBV19,.,TRBJ2-7,TGTGCCAGTAGTGGGACTAGCGGGAAAAGCGCCGTCTACGAGCAGTACTTC,CASSGTSGKSAVYEQYF
TRBD2,TRBV29-1,.,TRBJ2-7,TGCAGCGCTCAGGGACTAGCGGGGGGGAGCTCCTACGAGCAGTACTTC,CSAQGLAGGSSYEQYF
.,TRBV25-1,.,TRBJ1-2,TGTGCCAGCAGCCCTAGGGGCGCGAATGGCTACACCTTC,CASSPRGANGYTF
.,TRBV3-1/TRBV3-2,.,TRBJ1-4,TGTGCCAGCAGCCAAGGATCGGGAGCAACTAATGAAAAACTGTTTTTT,CASSQGSGATNEKLFF
.,TRBV7-2,.,TRBJ1-1,TGTGCCAGCAGCCCCTATATGAGCACTGAAGCTTTCTTT,CASSPYMSTEAFF
TRBD1,TRBV3-1/TRBV3-2,once,TRBJ1-1,TGTGCCAGCAGCCGACCAGGACAGGCGAACACTGAAGCTTTCTTT,CASSRPGQANTEAFF
TRBD2,TRBV5-1,.,TRBJ2-3,TGCGCCAGCAGCTTGGTAGCCAGCGGGAGGAGAGATACGCAGTATTTT,CASSLVASGRRDTQYF
.,TRBV14,.,TRBJ1-3,TGTGCCAGCAGCTTGCGGAGCGGGGGCTCTGGAAACACCATATATTTT,CASSLRSGGSGNTIYF
.,TRBV11-2,few,TRBJ1-2,TGTGCCAGCAGCTACCTCCGCCAGGCCGTTCTGGGCTATGGCTACACCTTC,CASSYLRQAVLGYGYTF
.,TRBV5-5,few,TRBJ1-2,TGTGCCAGCAGCTTCAGGCAGGGATCCTTAACCAATGGCTACACCTTC,CASSFRQGSLTNGYTF
TRBD2,TRBV10-3,.,TRBJ2-1,TGTGCCACCCGTAAGAGGACTAGCGGAGACAATGAGCAGTTCTTC,CATRKRTSGDNEQFF
.,TRBV10-3,.,TRBJ2-1,TGTGCCTCAAACCCAGGGTACAATGAGCAGTTCTTC,CASNPGYNEQFF
.,TRBV21-1,.,TRBJ2-3,TGTGCCAGCAGCAAAGAAAGACTGATTTGCACAGATACGCAGTATTTT,CASSKERLICTDTQYF
.,TRBV18,.,TRBJ1-3,TGTGCCAGCTCACCACCTTTTAGAGGAAACACCATATATTTT,CASSPPFRGNTIYF
.,TRBV4-3,.,TRBJ1-2,TGCGCCAGCAGCGCACAGGTTTTTTATGGCTACACCTTC,CASSAQVFYGYTF
TRBD1,TRBV9,once,TRBJ2-2,TGTGCCAGCAGCGTAGGTGGGCAGGGGGCGTCCAGGGAGCTGTTTTTT,CASSVGGQGASRELFF
TRBD1,TRBV4-1,.,TRBJ1-6,TGCGCCAGCAGCCAAACGGGACAGGGGTTTACTTCACCCCTCCACTTT,CASSQTGQGFTSPLHF
TRBD1,TRBV5-4,.,TRBJ2-1,TGTGCCAGCAGCTTGGGTGACAGGGTCGATGAGCAGTTCTTC,CASSLGDRVDEQFF
.,TRBV7-8,.,TRBJ1-4,TGTGCCAGCAGCTTACGCGTGGGGCGGTGGGATGAAAAACTGTTTTTT,CASSLRVGRWDEKLFF
.,TRBV6-2/TRBV6-3,.,TRBJ1-2,TGTGCCAGCAGTTACGACAGGCAATATGGCTACACCTTC,CASSYDRQYGYTF
TRBD2,TRBV2,.,TRBJ2-5,TGTGCCAGCAGTGCCCGACTAGCGGAAGAGACCCAGTACTTC,CASSARLAEETQYF
TRBD1,TRBV13,.,TRBJ2-1,TGTGCCAGCAGCCCAGGGGGTTCAACCTACAATGAGCAGTTCTTC,CASSPGGSTYNEQFF
TRBD2,TRBV10-3,few,TRBJ2-7,TGTGCCATCAGTGATAAACTAGCGGAGACAGCCTACGAGCAGTACTTC,CAISDKLAETAYEQYF
TRBD1,TRBV6-5,.,TRBJ2-1,TGTGCCACCTCGGACAGGGGGCAGGATATTGAGCAGTTCTTC,CATSDRGQDIEQFF
TRBD2,TRBV18,.,TRBJ2-5,TGTGCCAGCTCCCCGCCGGGACTAGCGGGGGCCCTTTCGAACCAAGAGACCCAGTACTTC,CASSPPGLAGALSNQETQYF
.,TRBV21-1,.,TRBJ2-1,TGTGCCAGCAGCAAAGGAATGGGAGGGACTAGCGGGGGCCCCTACAATGAGCAGTTCTTC,CASSKGMGGTSGGPYNEQFF
TRBD2,TRBV5-1,.,TRBJ2-1,TGCGCCAGCAGCTCGACTAGCGGGACCTCTCGGAATGAGCAGTTCTTC,CASSSTSGTSRNEQFF
.,TRBV2,.,TRBJ2-1,TGTGCCAGCATCATCTACGCCACCGATGAGCAGTTCTTC,CASIIYATDEQFF
.,TRBV5-5,.,TRBJ2-3,TGTGCCAGCAGCCCCCTACAGGGTACCACAGATACGCAGTATTTT,CASSPLQGTTDTQYF